This T cell receptor (beta chain) was documented in a study of response to subunit inactivated influenza vaccine (dated by TCRdb to between 2017 and 2018). Broadly, across the study: To follow how T cells responded to a trivalent subunit inactivated influenza vaccine, the researchers relied on deep quantitative profiling of the T cell receptor repertoire. On the study overall, not on this receptor specifically: The authors proposed that each seasonal influenza vaccination may bring in only a limited number of new T cells.

To note about this clonotype: It has no known antigen specificity. Base qualities were left out, and no much larger clone turns up one base away.

Receptor libraries were prepared by RT-PCR. Sequencing relied on an Illumina HiSeq 2500. TCRdb handled the public reads itself, with Q25 trimming in fastp and clone calling in MiXCR, and kept productive beta chains. Every distinct CDR3 protein forms one entry, paired with its most common genes and DNA. This sample holds more than 550,000 distinct CDR3 sequences; roughly 12% were observed only once. Of the sample, roughly 9.6% falls within the top ten clones. From the cysteine through the phenylalanine, the CDR3 covers 14 amino acids. CDR3 DNA is the only sequence kept; it has 42 bases, read in frame from the first base. V is pruned by 5 bases and J by 0 bases, leaving 7 bases of the junction without a gene match. The germline V gene (reference sequence) sets CDR1 to DFQATT and CDR2 to SNEGSKA. In addition, the sample was reused for a study of T cells expressing NK-cell markers. The second study reports: 5'RACE template switching, by which a universal primer site and unique molecular identifiers were added, was used to make TCR beta cDNA libraries. In sorted CD3+CD56+NKG2C+, CD3+CD56+NKG2C- and CD3+CD56-NKG2C+ T-cell subsets from several donors, TCR beta-chain repertoires were profiled. Of the eight sequenced donors, seven were found to be HCMV-seropositive and one was found to be HCMV-seronegative. To restrict sorting to alphabetaTCR-expressing T cells, an anti-gammadeltaTCR antibody was added in several experiments. For several donors, the dominant CD3+CD56+NKG2C+ clonotypes were among the top 10 CD8+ clonotypes and accounted for about 1.0-7.5% of CD8+ T cells. Those dominant clonotypes were again the most abundant among CD3+CD56-NKG2C+ cells in several donors, at roughly 25-65%. Whether the expanded NKG2C-expressing T cell clones were specific for HCMV antigens remained unclear. The study sequenced eight donors, all healthy volunteers chosen at random: three men and five women. HCMV-specific IgG was detected in serum with a commercial ELISA kit to determine HCMV serostatus. Peripheral blood mononuclear cells were isolated from blood by Ficoll density gradient centrifugation. Bulk peripheral blood T-cell repertoires were additionally sequenced from unsorted PBMC for six donors. Synthesis of cDNA was primed from the TCR beta constant segment and was followed by two consecutive PCR amplification steps. The libraries were sequenced on Illumina HiSeq 2000/2500, MiSeq or NextSeq, producing 2 x 150 bp reads. MIGEC handled demultiplexing of the reads and grouping by UMI, while MiTCR was used to assemble and quantify clonotypes. To exclude erroneous sequences, only TCR cDNA sequences supported by at least two reads were retained. The tcR package was used for downstream repertoire analysis, with clonotypes matched between fractions based on CDR3 nucleotide sequence plus V segment. Antigen specificity was annotated against VDJdb with VDJmatch, allowing one amino acid substitution in CDR3.

The starting material was PBMCs from blood, obtained on the day of vaccination. The chain is assembled from TRBV20-1 and TRBJ2-7, with 7 bases matching TRBD1. This TCR was sampled from a man aged 50 to 60 who received an inactivated influenza vaccine. Donor details come from another sample of the same person, matched by shared clones. The CDR3 reads as follows: CSALTGLVSYEQYF. The DNA sequence is given as TGCAGTGCTTTGACAGGGTTAGTCTCCTACGAGCAGTACTTC.